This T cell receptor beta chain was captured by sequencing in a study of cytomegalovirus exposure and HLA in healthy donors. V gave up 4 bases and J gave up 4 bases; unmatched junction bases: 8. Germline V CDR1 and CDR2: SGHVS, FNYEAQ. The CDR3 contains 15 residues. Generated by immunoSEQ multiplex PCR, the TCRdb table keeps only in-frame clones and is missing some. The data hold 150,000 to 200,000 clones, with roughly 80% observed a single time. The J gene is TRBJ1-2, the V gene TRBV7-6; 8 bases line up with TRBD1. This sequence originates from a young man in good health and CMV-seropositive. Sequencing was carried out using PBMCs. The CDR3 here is CASSSSPGTGYGYTF. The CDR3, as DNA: TGTGCCAGCAGCTCCTCTCCCGGGACAGGCTATGGCTACACCTTC.